This TCR delta chain was identified during a study of gamma-delta T cells after stem cell transplantation. The sample holds one count of this clone. TCRdb reanalysed the RT-PCR reads via CATT. Among more than 2,500 delta-chain clones listed, roughly 20% were seen once. Trimming at V came to 0 bases and at J to 1 base, leaving 28 bases not matched to a gene. The CDR3 spans 24 residues. Germline V gene data show CDR1 as TSWWSYY and CDR2 as QGS. The V gene is TRDV1, the J gene TRDJ1; TRDD3 aligns across 8 bases. This receptor was obtained from a human donor. It is not recorded whose cells these are; they may come from a transplant donor. The source material was gamma-delta T cells. DNA for the CDR3: TGTGCTCTTGGGGAACTAGGAATGTTTCCGTCTCGGTACTGGGGGGTACGCGGCACCGATAAACTCATCTTT. Translation: CALGELGMFPSRYWGVRGTDKLIF.